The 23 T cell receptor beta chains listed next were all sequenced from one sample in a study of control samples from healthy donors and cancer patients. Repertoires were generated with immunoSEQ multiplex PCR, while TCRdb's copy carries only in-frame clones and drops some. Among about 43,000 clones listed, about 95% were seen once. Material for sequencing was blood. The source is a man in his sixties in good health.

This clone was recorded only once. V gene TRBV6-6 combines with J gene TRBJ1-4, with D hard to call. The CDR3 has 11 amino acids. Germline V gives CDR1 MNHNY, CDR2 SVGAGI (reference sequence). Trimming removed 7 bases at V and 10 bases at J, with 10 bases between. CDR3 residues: CASTERRKLFF. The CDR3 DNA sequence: TGTGCCAGCACCGAAAGGAGAAAACTGTTTTTT.

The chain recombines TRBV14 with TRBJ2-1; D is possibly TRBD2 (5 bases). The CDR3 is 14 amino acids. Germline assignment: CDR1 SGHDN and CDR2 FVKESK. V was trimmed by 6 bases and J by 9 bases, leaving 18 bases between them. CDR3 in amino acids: CASRGLERLGEQFF. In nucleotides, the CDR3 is TGTGCCAGCAGGGGATTGGAGCGGCTGGGTGAGCAGTTCTTC.

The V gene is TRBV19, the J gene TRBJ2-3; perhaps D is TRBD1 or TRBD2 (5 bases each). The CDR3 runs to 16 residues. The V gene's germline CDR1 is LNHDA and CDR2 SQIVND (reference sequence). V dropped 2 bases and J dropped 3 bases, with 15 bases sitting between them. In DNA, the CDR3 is TGTGCCAGTAGTATATCCGGGGCAGGGTTTACAGATACGCAGTATTTT. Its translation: CASSISGAGFTDTQYF.

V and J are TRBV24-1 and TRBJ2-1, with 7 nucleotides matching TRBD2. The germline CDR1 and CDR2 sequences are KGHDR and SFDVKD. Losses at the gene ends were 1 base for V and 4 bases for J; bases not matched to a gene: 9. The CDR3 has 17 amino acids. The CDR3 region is CATSDLSSGVTYNEQFF. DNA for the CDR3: TGTGCCACCAGTGATTTATCAAGCGGGGTCACTTACAATGAGCAGTTCTTC.

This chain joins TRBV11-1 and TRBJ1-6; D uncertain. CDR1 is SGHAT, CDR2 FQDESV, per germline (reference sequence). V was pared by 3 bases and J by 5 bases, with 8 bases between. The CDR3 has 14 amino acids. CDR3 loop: CASSFRTNNSPLHF. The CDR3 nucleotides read TGTGCCAGCAGCTTTCGCACTAATAATTCACCCCTCCACTTT. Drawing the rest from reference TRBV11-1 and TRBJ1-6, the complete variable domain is EAEVAQSPRYKITEKSQAVAFWCDPISGHATLYWYRQILGQGPELLVQFQDESVVDDSQLPKDRFSAERLKGVDSTLKIQPAELGDSAMYLCASSFRTNNSPLHFGNGTRLTVT.

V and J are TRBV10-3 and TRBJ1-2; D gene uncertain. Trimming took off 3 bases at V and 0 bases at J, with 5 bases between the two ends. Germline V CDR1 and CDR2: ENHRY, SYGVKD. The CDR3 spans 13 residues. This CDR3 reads CAISERSNYGYTF. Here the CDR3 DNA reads TGTGCCATCAGTGAACGGTCTAACTATGGCTACACCTTC.

The chain's CDR3 is CASSLRAVTEAFF. The CDR3 DNA sequence: TGTGCCAGCAGCTTAAGGGCGGTCACTGAAGCTTTCTTT. The chain joins TRBV7-9 to TRBJ1-1; D remains unclear. Trimming took 2 bases from V and 4 from J, leaving 8 bases between them. CDR3 length: 13 amino acids. Germline assignment: CDR1 SEHNR and CDR2 FQNEAQ (reference sequence).

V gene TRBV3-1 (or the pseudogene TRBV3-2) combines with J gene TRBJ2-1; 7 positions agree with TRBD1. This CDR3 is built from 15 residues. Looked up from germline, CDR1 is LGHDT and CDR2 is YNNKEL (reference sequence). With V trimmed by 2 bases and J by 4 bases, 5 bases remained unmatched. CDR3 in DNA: TGTGCCAGCAGCCAACAGGGGGAATGGTACAATGAGCAGTTCTTC. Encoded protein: CASSQQGEWYNEQFF.

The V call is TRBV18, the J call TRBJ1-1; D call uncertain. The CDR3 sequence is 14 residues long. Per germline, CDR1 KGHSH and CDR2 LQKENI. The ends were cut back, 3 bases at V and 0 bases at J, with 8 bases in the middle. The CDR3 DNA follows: TGTGCCAGCTCACCTGGAACAGTGAACACTGAAGCTTTCTTT. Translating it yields CASSPGTVNTEAFF.

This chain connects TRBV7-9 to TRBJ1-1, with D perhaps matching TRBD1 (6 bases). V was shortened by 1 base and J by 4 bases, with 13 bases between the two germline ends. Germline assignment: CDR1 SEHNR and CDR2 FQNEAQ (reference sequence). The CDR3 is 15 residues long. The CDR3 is CASSLEGQGTTEAFF. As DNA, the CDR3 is TGTGCCAGCAGCTTAGAGGGCCAGGGGACCACTGAAGCTTTCTTT.

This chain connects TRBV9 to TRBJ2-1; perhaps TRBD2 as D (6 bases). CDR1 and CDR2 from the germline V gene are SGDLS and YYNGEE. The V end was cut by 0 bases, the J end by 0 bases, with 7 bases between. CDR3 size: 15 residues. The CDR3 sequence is CASSVVGSSYNEQFF. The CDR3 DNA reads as TGTGCCAGCAGCGTAGTCGGGAGCTCCTACAATGAGCAGTTCTTC.

CDR3 residues: CASQLATSFRYEQYF. The CDR3 nucleotides are TGCGCCAGCCAACTCGCGACTAGCTTTCGCTACGAGCAGTACTTC. This chain connects TRBV5-1 to TRBJ2-7, with TRBD2 matching 7 bases. This CDR3 comprises 15 residues. Germline V CDR1 and CDR2: SGHRS, YFSETQ. After removal of 7 bases from V and 3 bases from J, the junction contained 13 bases not matched to a gene.

The CDR3 is CASSQGTGRLYEQYF. In DNA form, the CDR3 reads TGTGCCAGCAGCCAAGGGACGGGCCGCCTCTACGAGCAGTACTTC. This sequence joins TRBV3-1 (or the pseudogene TRBV3-2) and TRBJ2-7; D is uncertain. V was pared by 1 base and J by 3 bases, with 13 bases between. This CDR3 has 15 amino acids. Germline assignment: CDR1 LGHDT and CDR2 YNNKEL (reference sequence).

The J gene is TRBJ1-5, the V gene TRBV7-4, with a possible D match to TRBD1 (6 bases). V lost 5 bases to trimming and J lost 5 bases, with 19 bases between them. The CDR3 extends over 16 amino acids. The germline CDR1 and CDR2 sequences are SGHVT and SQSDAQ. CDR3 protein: CASSPRRGKSDQPQHF. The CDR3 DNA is TGTGCCAGCAGCCCACGGAGGGGGAAGTCCGATCAGCCCCAGCATTTT.

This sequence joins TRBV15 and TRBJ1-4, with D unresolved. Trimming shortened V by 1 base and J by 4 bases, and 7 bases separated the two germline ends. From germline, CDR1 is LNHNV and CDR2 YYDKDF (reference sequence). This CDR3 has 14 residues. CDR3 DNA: TGTGCCACCAGCAGAGTGGGGAATAATGAAAAACTGTTTTTT. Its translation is CATSRVGNNEKLFF.

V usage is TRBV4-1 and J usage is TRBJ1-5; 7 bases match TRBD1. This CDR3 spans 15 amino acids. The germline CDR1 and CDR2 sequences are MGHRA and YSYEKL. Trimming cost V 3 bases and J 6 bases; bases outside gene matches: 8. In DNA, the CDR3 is TGCGCCAGCAGCCAGACAGGGAATAGCGGTCAGCCCCAGCATTTT. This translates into CASSQTGNSGQPQHF.

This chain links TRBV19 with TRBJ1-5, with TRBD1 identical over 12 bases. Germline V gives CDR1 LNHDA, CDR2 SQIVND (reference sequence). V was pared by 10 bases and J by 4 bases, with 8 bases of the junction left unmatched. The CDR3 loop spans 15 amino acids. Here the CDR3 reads CATGTGGLLNQPQHF. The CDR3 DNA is TGTGCCACCGGGACAGGGGGCCTTCTTAATCAGCCCCAGCATTTT.

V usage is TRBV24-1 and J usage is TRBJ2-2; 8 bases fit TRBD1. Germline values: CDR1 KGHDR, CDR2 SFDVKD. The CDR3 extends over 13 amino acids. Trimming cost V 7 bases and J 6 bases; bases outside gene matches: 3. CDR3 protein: CATRQGDPGELFF. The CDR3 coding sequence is TGTGCCACCAGACAGGGGGATCCCGGGGAGCTGTTTTTT.

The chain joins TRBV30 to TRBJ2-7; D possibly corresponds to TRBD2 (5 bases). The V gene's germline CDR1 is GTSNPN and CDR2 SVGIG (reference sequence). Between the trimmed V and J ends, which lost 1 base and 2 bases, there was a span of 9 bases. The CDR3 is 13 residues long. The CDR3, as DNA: TGTGCCTGGAGTGAGGGAGTCACCTACGAGCAGTACTTC. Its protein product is CAWSEGVTYEQYF.

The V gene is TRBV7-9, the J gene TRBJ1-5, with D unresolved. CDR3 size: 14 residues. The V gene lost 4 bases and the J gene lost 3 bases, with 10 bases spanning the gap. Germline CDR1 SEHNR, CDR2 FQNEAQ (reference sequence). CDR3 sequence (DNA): TGTGCCAGCAGCTACGGGATATACAATCAGCCCCAGCATTTT. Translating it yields CASSYGIYNQPQHF.

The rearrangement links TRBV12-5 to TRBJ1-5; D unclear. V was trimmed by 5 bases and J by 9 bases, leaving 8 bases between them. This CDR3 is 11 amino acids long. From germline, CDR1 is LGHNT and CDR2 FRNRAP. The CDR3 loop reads CASGIAWPQHF. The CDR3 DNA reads TGTGCTAGTGGTATCGCATGGCCCCAGCATTTT.

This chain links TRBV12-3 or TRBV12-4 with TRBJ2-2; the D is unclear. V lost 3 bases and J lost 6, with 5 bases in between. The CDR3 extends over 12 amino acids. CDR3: CASSFSSGELFF. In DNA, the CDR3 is TGTGCCAGCAGTTTCTCGTCCGGGGAGCTGTTTTTT.

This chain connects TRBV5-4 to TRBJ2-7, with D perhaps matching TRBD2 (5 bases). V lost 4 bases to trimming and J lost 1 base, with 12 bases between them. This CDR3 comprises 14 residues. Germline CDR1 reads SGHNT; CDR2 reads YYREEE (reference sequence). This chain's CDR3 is CASSRGGGSYEQYF. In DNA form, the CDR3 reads TGTGCCAGCAGCCGAGGAGGCGGATCCTACGAGCAGTACTTC.